Each of the 8 T cell receptor beta chains below was sequenced from the same sample in a study of blood T cell repertoires in COVID-19. Profiling relied on immunoSEQ multiplex PCR, and the TCRdb table lists in-frame clones only, not all of them. The sample lists about 310,000 clones; roughly 89% were seen once. Sequencing was performed on PBMCs or T cells enriched from blood (not recorded which). The receptor set was obtained from a woman younger than 35 who had recovered from COVID-19.

The genes are TRBV18 and TRBJ1-1, with D possibly being TRBD1 (5 bases). CDR3 length equals 17 residues. The germline V gene encodes CDR1 KGHSH and CDR2 LQKENI. Trimming shortened V by 1 base and J by 1 base, and 16 bases separated the two germline ends. CDR3 nucleotide sequence: TGTGCCAGCTCACCACAGATTCTTGGGGCTTCGAACACTGAAGCTTTCTTT. It is translated as CASSPQILGASNTEAFF.

This clone was seen a few times. The V and J genes are TRBV7-9 and TRBJ1-6; D is possibly TRBD1 (5 bases). CDR3 size: 13 residues. Trimming removed 7 bases from V and 5 bases from J, with 9 bases in between. From germline, CDR1 is SEHNR and CDR2 FQNEAQ (reference sequence). The CDR3 DNA follows: TGTGCCAGCACCATGACAGATAATTCACCCCTCCACTTT. Encoded protein: CASTMTDNSPLHF.

This chain uses TRBV5-1 with TRBJ2-3; D is ambiguous. Germline CDR1 SGHRS, CDR2 YFSETQ. V lost 0 bases, J lost 6 bases, and 8 bases lay in between. The CDR3 runs to 13 residues. In nucleotides, the CDR3 is TGCGCCAGCAGCTTGGGTTCTCCCGATACGCAGTATTTT. Protein: CASSLGSPDTQYF.

The V gene is TRBV7-7, the J gene TRBJ2-5; the D is unclear. The length of the CDR3 is 13 residues. Trimming cost V 2 bases and J 5 bases, with 9 bases left between them. The V gene's germline CDR1 is SSHAT and CDR2 FNYEAQ (reference sequence). CDR3 in DNA: TGTGCCAGCAGCTTACTAGTACTGGAGACCCAGTACTTC. Translation gives CASSLLVLETQYF.

The chain recombines TRBV7-8 with TRBJ1-5, with no clear D. The V end was cut by 0 bases, the J end by 7 bases, with 10 bases between. CDR1 is SGHVS, CDR2 FQNEAQ, per germline. The CDR3 has 14 residues. The CDR3 sequence is CASSLAADYQPQHF. CDR3 in DNA: TGTGCCAGCAGCTTAGCGGCGGATTACCAGCCCCAGCATTTT.

V gene TRBV5-1 combines with J gene TRBJ1-1; D is uncertain. Trimming cost V 0 bases and J 13 bases, with 16 bases left between them. The CDR3 covers 13 residues. The V gene's germline CDR1 is SGHRS and CDR2 YFSETQ. The CDR3 DNA follows: TGCGCCAGCAGCTTGGATTACCCGATTTTGAGTTTCTTT. Translated, it gives CASSLDYPILSFF. Combining the CDR3 with reference TRBV5-1 and TRBJ1-1 gives the whole variable domain KAGVTQTPRYLIKTRGQQVTLSCSPISGHRSVSWYQQTPGQGLQFLFEYFSETQRNKGNFPGRFSGRQFSNSRSEMNVSTLELGDSALYLCASSLDYPILSFFGQGTRLTVV.

V usage is TRBV3-1 (or the pseudogene TRBV3-2) and J usage is TRBJ2-7; 11 bases align to TRBD2. Per germline, CDR1 LGHDT and CDR2 YNNKEL (reference sequence). The CDR3 consists of 15 residues. With 2 bases clipped from V and 1 base from J, the junction kept 1 base outside the gene matches. The CDR3 spells CASSQRTSGSYEQYF. The CDR3 nucleotides read TGTGCCAGCAGCCAAAGGACTAGCGGGTCCTACGAGCAGTACTTC.

V gene TRBV3-1 (or the pseudogene TRBV3-2) combines with J gene TRBJ1-2, with unresolved D. CDR3 length equals 13 residues. Trimming left V 1 base short and J 8 bases short, with 11 bases between. The germline CDR1 and CDR2 sequences are LGHDT and YNNKEL (reference sequence). The CDR3 DNA follows: TGTGCCAGCAGCCAAGGCGGGGTGCAGGGCTACACCTTC. Its translation: CASSQGGVQGYTF.